The present entry profiles one T cell receptor beta chain with its context. The antigen is undetermined. These data belong to a study of Tregs in tolerant kidney transplant recipients. Some clones are missing from TCRdb's copy, which holds only in-frame ones; the method was immunoSEQ multiplex PCR. This sample contains 12,000 to 15,000 clones. Study-wide results and limits: In tolerant patients, donor-specific Tregs outgrew total Tregs, suggesting antigen-driven expansion.

Related graft donors supplied nonmyeloablative bone marrow transplants, and mixed chimerism was transient. The receptor's source is a human patient who received a combined kidney and bone marrow transplant. Certain T cells may be donor cells from the graft. Source: CD4+ T cells from blood (PBMCs), taken 12 months after the transplant.

The CDR3 spells CASSHPDRNSYEQYF. The covered CDR3 bases are TGCGCCAGCAGCCACCCTGACAGGAACTCCTACGAG. The chain uses TRBV5-1 and TRBJ2-7, with D perhaps TRBD1 (6 bases). The CDR3 end lies 3 residues beyond the end of the read and is filled in from the germline J gene. V lost 4 bases, J lost 0 bases, and 14 bases lay in between. The germline CDR1 and CDR2 sequences are SGHRS and YFSETQ. This CDR3 comprises 15 residues.